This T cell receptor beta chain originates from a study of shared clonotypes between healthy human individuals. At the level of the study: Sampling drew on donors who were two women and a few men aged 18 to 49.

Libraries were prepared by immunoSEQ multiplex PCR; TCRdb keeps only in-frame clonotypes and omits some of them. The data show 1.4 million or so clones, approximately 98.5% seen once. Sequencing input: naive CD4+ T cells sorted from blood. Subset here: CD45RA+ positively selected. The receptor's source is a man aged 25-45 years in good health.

CDR3 region: CATSVGLAYEQYF. CDR3 sequence (DNA): TGTGCCACCAGCGTGGGACTAGCGTACGAGCAGTACTTC. This chain joins TRBV15 and TRBJ2-7, with 10 nucleotides matching TRBD2. This CDR3 region has 13 residues. V was clipped by 5 bases and J by 4 bases; unmatched bases: 2. Germline V gives CDR1 LNHNV, CDR2 YYDKDF (reference sequence).